Presented here are 10 T cell receptor beta chains from one specimen sequenced in a study of control samples from healthy donors and cancer patients. The data were produced by immunoSEQ multiplex PCR, yet TCRdb's version contains in-frame clones alone and is incomplete. The table includes 150,000 or so clones, roughly 90% detected once. Sequenced: blood. These receptors were obtained from a woman aged 45-65 years in good health.

This chain uses TRBV7-2 with TRBJ1-2; 10 bases agree with TRBD1. Trimming cost V 5 bases and J 6 bases; bases outside gene matches: 12. Germline CDR1 and CDR2: SGHTA and FQGNSA. The CDR3 consists of 16 residues. Here the CDR3 reads CASSPRGGTGADGYTF. The CDR3 DNA reads TGTGCCAGCAGCCCGAGGGGGGGGACAGGGGCCGATGGCTACACCTTC.

This rearrangement joins TRBV5-1 to TRBJ2-2, with TRBD1 matching over 9 bases. From germline, CDR1 is SGHRS and CDR2 YFSETQ. Trimming at V came to 4 bases and at J to 1 base, leaving 2 bases not matched to a gene. This CDR3 has 15 residues. CDR3 sequence: CASSVDRGNTGELFF. In DNA form, the CDR3 reads TGCGCCAGCAGCGTGGACAGGGGGAACACCGGGGAGCTGTTTTTT.

The J gene is TRBJ2-6, the V gene TRBV27; D is possibly TRBD1 or TRBD2 (6 bases each). The germline V gene encodes CDR1 MNHEY and CDR2 SMNVEV (reference sequence). V gave up 2 bases and J gave up 2 bases, with 16 bases separating them. There are 18 residues in the CDR3. CDR3 residues: CASSLGGTSFTGANVLTF. In DNA, the CDR3 is TGTGCCAGCAGTTTAGGAGGGACATCTTTTACTGGGGCCAACGTCCTGACTTTC.

The V gene is TRBV6-1, the J gene TRBJ1-2, with D maybe TRBD1 (5 bases). Germline lookup yields CDR1 MNHNS and CDR2 SASEGT. Deletions cut 3 bases from V and 2 bases from J, with 13 bases between. CDR3 size: 15 residues. CDR3 coding DNA: TGTGCCAGCAGTGATATCGGCAGGGCGAACTATGGCTACACCTTC. It translates to CASSDIGRANYGYTF.

This clone was detected once. This chain joins TRBV7-9 and TRBJ2-1, with a tentative D call TRBD2 (5 bases). The CDR3 extends over 15 amino acids. Per the germline V gene, CDR1 is SEHNR and CDR2 is FQNEAQ (reference sequence). V was cut by 7 bases and J by 0 bases, with 13 bases left in between. CDR3 amino acids: CASILTRVSYNEQFF. CDR3 nucleotide sequence: TGTGCCAGCATCCTAACTAGAGTCTCCTACAATGAGCAGTTCTTC.

The V and J genes are TRBV20-1 and TRBJ2-5, with 12 bases identical to TRBD2. V shed 3 bases, J shed 3 bases, and the junction held 5 bases outside the gene matches. CDR1 is DFQATT, CDR2 SNEGSKA, per germline (reference sequence). This CDR3 has 15 amino acids. The CDR3 protein is CSASLTSGGKETQYF. The CDR3 region has the DNA TGCAGTGCTAGTCTGACTAGCGGGGGTAAAGAGACCCAGTACTTC.

The chain couples TRBV15 to TRBJ1-4; D not certain. V was pared by 0 bases and J by 3 bases, with 11 bases between. The CDR3 covers 16 residues. Germline assignment: CDR1 LNHNV and CDR2 YYDKDF (reference sequence). CDR3 sequence reads: CATSRDPGTANEKLFF. CDR3 nucleotides: TGTGCCACCAGCAGAGATCCGGGAACAGCTAATGAAAAACTGTTTTTT.

V usage is TRBV5-1 and J usage is TRBJ2-3; perhaps D is TRBD1 or TRBD2 (5 bases each). CDR3 length: 15 residues. The ends were cut back, 0 bases at V and 5 bases at J, with 13 bases in the middle. CDR1 and CDR2 from the germline V gene are SGHRS and YFSETQ. The CDR3 loop is CASSLDGTRGDTQYF. CDR3 DNA sequence: TGCGCCAGCAGCTTGGATGGGACGCGCGGAGATACGCAGTATTTT.

The genes are TRBV7-9 and TRBJ2-4; 10 nucleotides agree with TRBD2. The V and J ends lost 5 bases and 3 bases, in that order; junction bases with no gene match: 4. The V gene's germline CDR1 is SEHNR and CDR2 FQNEAQ (reference sequence). The CDR3 loop spans 15 amino acids. CDR3 sequence (DNA): TGTGCCAGCAGCCCAGCGGGGGGGCACAAAAACATTCAGTACTTC. Translated: CASSPAGGHKNIQYF.

The genes are TRBV5-8 and TRBJ1-4; weak D call: TRBD1 (6 bases). Trimming left V 1 base short and J 4 bases short, with 8 bases between. This CDR3 region has 14 residues. Germline CDR1 SGHTS, CDR2 YDEGEE. The chain's CDR3 is CASSLTGFNEKLFF. The CDR3 DNA reads as TGTGCCAGCAGCTTGACAGGGTTTAATGAAAAACTGTTTTTT.